One sample yielded the 8 T cell receptor beta chains listed below, sequenced in a study of blood T cell repertoires in COVID-19. The method was immunoSEQ multiplex PCR; TCRdb's version includes in-frame clones alone and lacks a portion of them. This table has 110,000 or so clones, over 75% appearing once. Sequenced material: peripheral blood. The receptors were gathered from a man between 45 and 60 years old with acute or convalescent COVID-19.

In this sample, this clone turned up a few times. The J gene is TRBJ2-1, the V gene TRBV5-1; TRBD1 might be the D (5 bases). Germline loops: CDR1 SGHRS, CDR2 YFSETQ. CDR3 size: 15 residues. The V and J ends lost 4 bases and 4 bases respectively, with 15 bases between them. The CDR3 region has the DNA TGCGCCAGCAGCCCAGATGGACAACCTTACAATGAGCAGTTCTTC. This sequence encodes CASSPDGQPYNEQFF.

The chain joins TRBV20-1 to TRBJ2-4; D is unclear. Trimming left V 7 bases short and J 0 bases short, with 4 bases between. The CDR3 length is 11 residues. Per the germline V gene, CDR1 is DFQATT and CDR2 is SNEGSKA (reference sequence). For the CDR3, the DNA is TGCAGTGGGCTAGCCAAAAACATTCAGTACTTC. Translated, it gives CSGLAKNIQYF.

J is TRBJ1-3 and V is TRBV28; D is unclear. V lost 2 bases, J lost 0 bases, and 5 bases lay in between. The CDR3 contains 14 residues. Germline V gene data show CDR1 as MDHEN and CDR2 as SYDVKM. The CDR3 DNA reads TGTGCCAGCAGTTTAAAGCCCTCTGGAAACACCATATATTTT. Translated: CASSLKPSGNTIYF.

Of note for this clone: One end of the junction is discordant with germline, which a read error may explain. Other DNA sequences within the sample encode an identical CDR3. This rearrangement joins TRBV28 to TRBJ1-1; maybe TRBD1 (6 bases). CDR3 length: 16 amino acids. Per the germline V gene, CDR1 is MDHEN and CDR2 is SYDVKM. The CDR3 sequence is CASSGVRLDRNTEAFF. The CDR3 DNA is TGTGCCAGCTCCGGAGTGCGCCTCGACAGGAACACTGAAGCCTTCTTT.

This rearrangement joins TRBV30 to TRBJ1-1, with 8 bases aligning to TRBD1. This CDR3 spans 12 amino acids. Germline V CDR1 and CDR2: GTSNPN, SVGIG (reference sequence). In DNA form, the CDR3 reads TGTGCATCGACAGGGGAGAACACTGAAGCTTTCTTT. Residues: CASTGENTEAFF.

The genes are TRBV9 and TRBJ1-1, with TRBD1 matching over 8 bases. Losses at the gene ends were 3 bases for V and 5 bases for J; bases not matched to a gene: 6. Germline values: CDR1 SGDLS, CDR2 YYNGEE. The CDR3 length is 14 residues. This CDR3 reads CASSGTGWGTEAFF. CDR3 DNA: TGTGCCAGCAGCGGGACAGGGTGGGGGACTGAAGCTTTCTTT.

The chain employs TRBV9 and TRBJ2-7, with 9 bases fitting TRBD2. The V gene end was trimmed by 0 bases and the J gene end by 1 base; junction bases not matched to a gene: 8. The CDR3 totals 17 residues. Germline lookup yields CDR1 SGDLS and CDR2 YYNGEE. CDR3 protein: CASSVGIGAGGSYEQYF. The DNA for the CDR3 is TGTGCCAGCAGCGTAGGGATTGGAGCGGGGGGATCCTACGAGCAGTACTTC.

This chain connects TRBV19 to TRBJ2-1, with 12 bases lining up with TRBD1. V trimming: 4 bases; J trimming: 10 bases; junction bases outside the gene matches: 8. The CDR3 length is 15 residues. Per the germline V gene, CDR1 is LNHDA and CDR2 is SQIVND (reference sequence). The CDR3 sequence is CASSTLGTGGGEQFF. CDR3 sequence (DNA): TGTGCCAGTAGTACGCTCGGGACAGGGGGCGGCGAGCAGTTCTTC. Full variable domain (rest looked up from reference TRBV19 and TRBJ2-1): DGGITQSPKYLFRKEGQNVTLSCEQNLNHDAMYWYRQDPGQGLRLIYYSQIVNDFQKGDIAEGYSVSREKKESFPLTVTSAQKNPTAFYLCASSTLGTGGGEQFFGPGTRLTVL.